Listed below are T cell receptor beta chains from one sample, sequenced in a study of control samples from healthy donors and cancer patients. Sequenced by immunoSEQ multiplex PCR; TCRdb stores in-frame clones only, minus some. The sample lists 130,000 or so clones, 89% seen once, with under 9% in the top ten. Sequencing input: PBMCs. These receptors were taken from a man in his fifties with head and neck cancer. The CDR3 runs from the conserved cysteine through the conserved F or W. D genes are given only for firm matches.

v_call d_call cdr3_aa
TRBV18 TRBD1 CASSPPNQGVEAFF
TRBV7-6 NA CASSLEGRSYEQYF
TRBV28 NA CASRGGVPYEKLFF
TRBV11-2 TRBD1 CASSLHSGGTEAFF
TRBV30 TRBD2 CAWIAGGPWNEQFF
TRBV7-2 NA CASSLGRSYNEQFF
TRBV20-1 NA CSARDLGKLFF
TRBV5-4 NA CASSLAPGASGTGELFF
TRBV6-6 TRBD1 CASSTTGYGNQPQHF
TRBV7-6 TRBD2 CASSLASGGAGETQYF
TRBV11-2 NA CASSLAGYNEQFF
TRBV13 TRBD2 CASSFLAGGPEGTDTQYF
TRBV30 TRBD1 CASKELGTGRGTTTGELFF
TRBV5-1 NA CASRETANTGELFF
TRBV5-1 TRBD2 CASSDSGRSVTGELFF
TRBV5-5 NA CASSTWDGGDEQYF
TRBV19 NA CASSIDMSQSRTQYF
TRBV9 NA CASSPQGSGSYEQYF
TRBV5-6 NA CASSYGWLNTEAFF
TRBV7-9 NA CASSLVGAGNSPLHF
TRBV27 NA CASSLFSSSYEQYF
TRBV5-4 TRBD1 CASSFSGRGYYGYTF
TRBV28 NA CASSLSPITRHREPRATNEKLFF
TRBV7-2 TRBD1 CASSLAGQGARQPQHF
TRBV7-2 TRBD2 CASSLERGDFTGELFF
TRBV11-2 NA CASSPRARGSGNTIYF
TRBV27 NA CASSEAGQKQFF
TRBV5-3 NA CARSGKCRDGYNEQFF
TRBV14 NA CASSLREQGALVGQFF
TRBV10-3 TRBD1 CAISESGTGNSNQPQHF
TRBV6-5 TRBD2 CASTGTSAGEGELFF
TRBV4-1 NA CASSQDPARANEKLFF
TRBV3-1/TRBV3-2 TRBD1 CASSQSDRSTEAFF
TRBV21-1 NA CASSNLDEQYF
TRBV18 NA CASSRDLVGGTEAFF
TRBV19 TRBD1 CASSIYDRGGDEQFF
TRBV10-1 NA CASSDRVPTNEKLFF
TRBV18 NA CASSPRRGGDEKLFF
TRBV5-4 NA CASSFSQGPYNEQFF
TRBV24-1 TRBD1 CATRDEDRVSNEQFF
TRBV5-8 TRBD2 CASSRTSGGTYNEQFF
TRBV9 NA CASSAHPGGDNEQFF
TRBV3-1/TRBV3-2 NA CASSQETNEKLFF
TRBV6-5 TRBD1 CASQGQLNTEAFF
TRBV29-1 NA CSVGGTNEKLFF
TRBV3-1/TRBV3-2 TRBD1 CASSRPPFQGVGEKLFF
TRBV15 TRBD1 CATSREGTDYGYTF
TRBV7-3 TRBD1 CASSPGDRDYNEQFF
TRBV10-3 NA CAIAAGANYGYTF
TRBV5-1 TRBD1 CASSSSGTEGNTIYF
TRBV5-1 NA CASSLDRSQDTQYF